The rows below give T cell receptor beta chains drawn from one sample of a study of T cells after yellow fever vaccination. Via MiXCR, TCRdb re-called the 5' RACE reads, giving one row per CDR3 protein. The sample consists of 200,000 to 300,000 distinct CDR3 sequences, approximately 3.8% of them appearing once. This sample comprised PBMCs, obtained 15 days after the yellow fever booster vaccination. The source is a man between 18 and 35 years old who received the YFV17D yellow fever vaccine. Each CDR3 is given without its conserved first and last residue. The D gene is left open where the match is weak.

SAGGKRGGAGETQY	TRBV29-1	NA	TRBJ2-5
ASSSGTGDNQPQH	TRBV5-1	TRBD1	TRBJ1-5
SVGKRLYNEQF	TRBV29-1	NA	TRBJ2-1
ASTLTGIHEQY	TRBV12-3/TRBV12-4	NA	TRBJ2-7
ASSFRDRGQVTEAF	TRBV27	TRBD1	TRBJ1-1
ATSDSGTSGDNTDTQY	TRBV24-1	TRBD2	TRBJ2-3
SATRDTQETQY	TRBV20-1	NA	TRBJ2-5
ASSEGRNGVETQY	TRBV9	NA	TRBJ2-5
ATSDARETRITY	TRBV24-1	NA	TRBJ2-5
ASRSEGRELF	TRBV6-5	NA	TRBJ2-2
ASSLSPGFEAF	TRBV5-1	NA	TRBJ1-1
AISGDRSTDTQY	TRBV10-3	TRBD1	TRBJ2-3
ASRVRGELF	TRBV2	NA	TRBJ2-2
ASSGGGGEQF	TRBV7-9	NA	TRBJ2-1
ASSSSQGNEQF	TRBV7-2	TRBD1	TRBJ2-1